This T cell receptor (beta chain) was sequenced in a study of blood T cell repertoires in COVID-19. At the level of the study: Samples representing acute and convalescent COVID-19 were sourced from the United States, Italy and Spain.

Authors' methods: Quantification of nucleated cells was approximated via reference gene primer amplification. Using immunoSEQ multiplex PCR, the repertoire was profiled, and TCRdb retains in-frame clones only, with some absent. Clonal size and the V and J genes are those of that table, whereas D and trimming came from the DNA. The sample has fewer than 75,000 clones, 70% to 90% seen once. This clone was counted a single time. With 2 bases clipped from V and 6 bases from J, the junction kept 3 bases outside the gene matches. This CDR3 is built from 13 residues. The germline gives CDR1 MNHEY, CDR2 SVGAGI.

V is TRBV6-5 and J is TRBJ1-2; 7 bases are a match to TRBD1. This receptor was obtained from a man between 45 and 60 years old with active COVID-19. The sequencing sample was made of peripheral blood. CDR3 amino acids: CASSYLQGDGYTF. For the CDR3, the DNA is TGTGCCAGCAGTTACCTCCAGGGGGATGGCTACACCTTC.